This note documents a single T cell receptor beta chain sequence. Its specificity is unknown. The junction departs from the called germline gene at one end, perhaps through a read error. The entry originates in a study of STAT5B mutations in CD4+ large granular lymphocyte leukemia. Study in general: Healthy donors showed HLA-associated enrichment of the CDR3 'QG' motif.

Study-wide findings and caveats: Compared with healthy controls (2/35), patient top clones favored TRBV06 (8/27). No patients shared main leukemic clonotypes, though about 26% appeared at low frequency elsewhere.

Control samples were healthy donors' buffy coats. Clones were sequenced by immunoSEQ multiplex PCR, and TCRdb holds only the in-frame ones, with some missing. The sample holds 23,000 or so clones; over 70% are singletons and the top ten take 4%. Germline values: CDR1 SSHAT, CDR2 FNYEAQ (reference sequence). The CDR3 consists of 14 residues. The V and J genes are TRBV7-7 and TRBJ2-5, with TRBD2 identical over 7 bases. This TCR derives from a human donor in good health. The sample comprised CD4+ T cells from blood buffy coats. The CDR3 DNA follows: TGTGCTAGCAGCTTAGCATCTAGCGGAGAGACCCAGTACTTC. Amino acids: CASSLASSGETQYF.